The 21 T cell receptor beta chains in this list originate from one sample, sequenced in a study of CD8 T cells in Susac syndrome. Reverse transcription used about 0.45 to 1 ug RNA and random hexamers. MiXCR, run by TCRdb on the immunoSEQ multiplex PCR reads, gives a single entry per CDR3 protein. The sample holds about 430,000 distinct CDR3 sequences, around 85% seen once. What was sequenced was CD8+ T cells from PBMCs. These receptors were obtained from a human donor with multiple sclerosis.

CDR3: CASSGWTEMNTEAFF. Written as DNA, the CDR3 is TGTGCCAGCAGTGGGTGGACGGAAATGAACACTGAAGCTTTCTTT. The chain links TRBV6-1 to TRBJ1-1; D remains ambiguous. The CDR3 has 15 residues. V was pared by 4 bases and J by 0 bases, with 12 bases between. Per the germline V gene, CDR1 is MNHNS and CDR2 is SASEGT.

The chain recombines TRBV6-6 with TRBJ2-7; D could derive from TRBD1 or TRBD2 (5 bases each). Deletions cut 6 bases from V and 6 bases from J, with 12 bases between. Germline assignment: CDR1 MNHNY and CDR2 SVGAGI (reference sequence). The CDR3 covers 12 residues. The CDR3 here is CASRQDFGEQYF. CDR3 bases: TGTGCCAGCAGACAGGACTTCGGCGAGCAGTACTTC.

The chain employs TRBV4-1 and TRBJ2-7, with 9 bases aligning to TRBD1. The CDR3 is made up of 18 amino acids. Trimming at V came to 4 bases and at J to 0 bases, leaving 13 bases not matched to a gene. The germline V gene encodes CDR1 MGHRA and CDR2 YSYEKL. CDR3 amino acids: CASSPGGQGTISSYEQYF. The DNA for the CDR3 is TGCGCCAGCAGCCCGGGAGGACAGGGGACTATCAGCTCCTACGAGCAGTACTTC.

This clonotype came up once. The chain combines TRBV23-1 with TRBJ2-1; D unclear. TRBV23-1 is placed among ORFs of uncertain function. V lost 1 base and J lost 9, with 19 bases in between. The CDR3 totals 16 residues. CDR3 bases: TGCGCCAGCAGTCAATGCGGCAGGTGCATTGTGTGTGAGCAGTTCTTC. Encoded protein: CASSQCGRCIVCEQFF.

The chain links TRBV27 to TRBJ2-2; 9 bases map to TRBD1. The J segment lost 1 base and the V segment lost 3 bases, leaving 3 bases of the junction unmatched. Per the germline V gene, CDR1 is MNHEY and CDR2 is SMNVEV (reference sequence). The CDR3 has 16 residues. The CDR3: CASSLADRGNTGELFF. DNA for the CDR3: TGTGCCAGCAGTTTGGCGGACAGGGGGAACACCGGGGAGCTGTTTTTT.

This clonotype has only one observation. The rearrangement uses TRBV7-9 and TRBJ1-2; 8 positions match TRBD1. With 5 bases clipped from V and 13 bases from J, the junction kept 6 bases outside the gene matches. Germline V gene lookup returns CDR1 SEHNR and CDR2 FQNEAQ (reference sequence). This CDR3 comprises 11 residues. In DNA, the CDR3 is TGTGCCAGCAGCGCCGACAGGGGTCTCACCTTC. It codes for CASSADRGLTF.

V usage is TRBV27 and J usage is TRBJ1-1; D unresolved. The CDR3 is 13 residues long. V gave up 5 bases and J gave up 8 bases, with 15 bases separating them. Per germline, CDR1 MNHEY and CDR2 SMNVEV (reference sequence). CDR3 sequence: CASSPLVAAEAFF. The CDR3 bases are TGTGCCAGCAGTCCCCTGGTAGCCGCCGAAGCTTTCTTT.

This chain connects TRBV6-6 to TRBJ2-5, with 9 bases lining up with TRBD1. CDR1 MNHNY and CDR2 SVGAGI come from the germline V gene (reference sequence). J was trimmed by 5 bases and V by 6 bases; bases with no gene match: 7. CDR3 size: 14 residues. The CDR3 sequence is CASRGQGSRETQYF. CDR3 DNA: TGTGCCAGCAGGGGACAGGGCTCAAGGGAGACCCAGTACTTC.

The rearrangement uses TRBV15 and TRBJ2-1; no reliable D call. CDR1 and CDR2 from the germline V gene are LNHNV and YYDKDF (reference sequence). The CDR3 loop spans 15 amino acids. Trimming took 1 base from V and 2 from J, leaving 9 bases between them. CDR3: CATSRVPGAYNEQFF. The CDR3 region has the DNA TGTGCCACCAGCAGAGTCCCAGGCGCCTACAATGAGCAGTTCTTC.

V is TRBV2 and J is TRBJ2-3; no clear D gene. The germline gives CDR1 SNHLY, CDR2 FYNNEI. This CDR3 is built from 13 residues. V lost 6 bases to trimming and J lost 4 bases, with 11 bases between them. CDR3 region: CASRVGFADTQYF. CDR3 in DNA: TGTGCCAGCAGGGTCGGATTCGCAGATACGCAGTATTTT.

The chain recombines TRBV3-1 with TRBJ1-5; D perhaps matches TRBD1 (5 bases). This CDR3 comprises 15 residues. V was shortened by 8 bases and J by 0 bases, with 14 bases between the two germline ends. Germline V gives CDR1 LGHDT, CDR2 YNNKEL (reference sequence). The CDR3 spells CASSVGHYSNQPQHF. CDR3 nucleotides: TGTGCCAGCTCCGTAGGACATTATAGCAATCAGCCCCAGCATTTT.

CDR3 loop: CASSLDRDTGELFF. For the CDR3, the DNA is TGTGCCAGCAGTTTAGACAGAGACACCGGGGAGCTGTTTTTT. The chain carries TRBV12-3 or TRBV12-4 and TRBJ2-2; D uncertain. Trimming stripped 1 base from V and 3 bases from J, with 6 bases between. The CDR3 runs to 14 residues.

V is TRBV5-6 and J is TRBJ1-2; tentatively, D is TRBD1 (6 bases). This CDR3 has 13 residues. Trimming stripped 6 bases from V and 6 bases from J, with 15 bases between. Germline V gene sequence: CDR1 SGHDT, CDR2 YYEEEE. This chain's CDR3 is CASNSGGPNGYTF. DNA for the CDR3: TGTGCCAGCAACTCCGGGGGGCCGAATGGCTACACCTTC.

The gene calls are TRBV4-1 and TRBJ1-2, with 9 bases fitting TRBD1. After removal of 4 bases from V and 3 bases from J, the junction contained 12 bases not matched to a gene. The CDR3 has 17 amino acids. Germline V lookup: CDR1 MGHRA, CDR2 YSYEKL. The CDR3 is CASSPGQGGGKDYGYTF. CDR3 sequence (DNA): TGCGCCAGCAGCCCGGGACAGGGAGGAGGAAAGGACTATGGCTACACCTTC.

The chain uses TRBV15 and TRBJ1-4; a weak D match, TRBD1 (5 bases). V was trimmed by 2 bases and J by 7 bases, leaving 11 bases between them. This CDR3 comprises 14 residues. The germline V gene encodes CDR1 LNHNV and CDR2 YYDKDF (reference sequence). The CDR3 coding sequence is TGTGCCACCAGCAGATACCGGGACGCTGAAAAACTGTTTTTT. Translation gives CATSRYRDAEKLFF.

The rearrangement joins TRBV5-1 to TRBJ1-3; D unresolved. Germline CDR1 and CDR2: SGHRS and YFSETQ. There are 15 residues in the CDR3. Between the trimmed V and J ends, which lost 0 bases and 0 bases, there was a span of 7 bases. CDR3 amino acids: CASSLEASSGNTIYF. The CDR3 nucleotides are TGCGCCAGCAGCTTGGAAGCGAGCTCTGGAAACACCATATATTTT.

In regard to this clonotype: Germline and junction disagree at one end, which may indicate a read error. This rearrangement joins TRBV5-8 to TRBJ2-3; 7 nucleotides agree with TRBD1. There are 14 residues in the CDR3. Germline V gene sequence: CDR1 SGHTS, CDR2 YDEGEE. The CDR3 DNA reads as TGTGCCAGCAGCTGGGGACAGAGCACAGATTCGCAGTATTTT. Encoded protein: CASSWGQSTDSQYF.

This chain joins TRBV28 and TRBJ2-7, with 7 bases that match TRBD2. CDR3 size: 15 residues. CDR1 and CDR2 (germline): MDHEN, SYDVKM. Trimming took 5 bases from V and 4 from J; bases not matched to a gene: 11. CDR3 DNA sequence: TGTGCCAGCAGTCCCATGGCGGGAGACGGGTACGAGCAGTACTTC. Protein product: CASSPMAGDGYEQYF.

Details on this clonotype: The CDR3 does not close with the conserved phenylalanine or tryptophan, likely indicating a read error. V gene TRBV5-1 combines with J gene TRBJ2-1; D may correspond to TRBD1 or TRBD2 (5 bases each). Germline-derived CDR1 and CDR2 are SGHRS and YFSETQ. V lost 2 bases to trimming and J lost 8 bases, with 11 bases between them. The CDR3 is 13 amino acids. CDR3 nucleotides: TGCGCCAGCAGCTTCGGGGCAGCCCATGAGCAGTTCCTC. Residues: CASSFGAAHEQFL.

The V gene is TRBV5-6, the J gene TRBJ2-3; the match to TRBD1 covers 8 bases. The germline CDR1 and CDR2 sequences are SGHDT and YYEEEE. V was clipped by 6 bases and J by 2 bases; unmatched bases: 11. The CDR3 is 16 amino acids. The CDR3 spells CASNSGWTGLTDTQYF. The CDR3 nucleotides read TGTGCCAGCAATTCCGGGTGGACAGGGCTCACAGATACGCAGTATTTT.

The V call is TRBV5-4, the J call TRBJ2-2, with a weak D call TRBD2 (6 bases). V was cut by 4 bases and J by 4 bases, with 14 bases left in between. The CDR3 has 15 amino acids. CDR1 and CDR2 from the germline V gene are SGHNT and YYREEE (reference sequence). Here the CDR3 reads CASSPEGGITGELFF. CDR3 nucleotide sequence: TGTGCCAGCAGCCCGGAGGGAGGTATCACCGGGGAGCTGTTTTTT.